This T cell receptor beta chain derives from a study of blood T cell repertoires in COVID-19. In the study overall: Samples taken during acute and convalescent COVID-19 were collected in the United States, Italy and Spain.

Only in-frame clones appear in the TCRdb table, and some are missing; sequencing was by immunoSEQ multiplex PCR. The sample contains 130,000 to 150,000 clones, roughly 80% of which appear only once. CDR1 is SNHLY and CDR2 is FYNNEI in the germline V gene. This CDR3 has 17 residues. Trimming at V came to 3 bases and at J to 2 bases, leaving 10 bases not matched to a gene. This clone was seen only a few times. The receptor's source is a human donor in a cohort sampled during active COVID-19. V gene TRBV2 combines with J gene TRBJ2-5, with TRBD2 matching over 9 bases. The sample comprised peripheral blood. CDR3 in amino acids: CASSDQHSGGNQETQYF. The CDR3 DNA sequence: TGTGCCAGCAGTGACCAGCATAGCGGGGGCAATCAAGAGACCCAGTACTTC.